One and the same sample provided the 31 T cell receptor beta chains below, sequenced in a study of cytomegalovirus exposure and HLA in healthy donors. Both 60 Vbeta primers and 13 Jbeta primers went into the PCR. Repertoires were generated with immunoSEQ multiplex PCR, while TCRdb's copy carries only in-frame clones and drops some. Of approximately 90,000 clones in the sample, less than 65% were seen once. Sequencing was carried out using PBMCs. These receptors were collected from a woman aged 25 to 45 in good health and CMV-seronegative.

This clone was counted a few times. This sequence joins TRBV6-5 and TRBJ1-2; TRBD1 might be the D (5 bases). V was pared by 8 bases and J by 4 bases, with 11 bases between. The CDR3 is made up of 12 amino acids. Germline CDR1 and CDR2: MNHEY and SVGAGI. This CDR3 reads CASAGGSYGYTF. The CDR3 DNA follows: TGTGCCAGCGCCGGGGGTAGCTATGGCTACACCTTC.

The V gene is TRBV5-6, the J gene TRBJ1-2, with D perhaps TRBD1 (6 bases). Trimming pared 3 bases from V and 2 bases from J, leaving 20 bases between. The CDR3 consists of 17 residues. Germline loops: CDR1 SGHDT, CDR2 YYEEEE. The CDR3 DNA reads TGTGCCAGCAGCTCTGTAATAGGGGGAGGGTTCAACTATGGCTACACCTTC. Amino acid sequence: CASSSVIGGGFNYGYTF. The entire variable domain, with the rest obtained from reference TRBV5-6 and TRBJ1-2, is as follows: DAGVTQSPTHLIKTRGQQVTLRCSPKSGHDTVSWYQQALGQGPQFIFQYYEEEERQRGNFPDRFSGHQFPNYSSELNVNALLLGDSALYLCASSSVIGGGFNYGYTFGSGTRLTVV.

This clone has more than one count but fewer than ten. The chain has TRBV28 and TRBJ2-2; 10 bases agree with TRBD2. Trimming took 7 bases from V and 1 from J; bases not matched to a gene: 3. From germline, CDR1 is MDHEN and CDR2 SYDVKM. The CDR3 covers 15 residues. The CDR3 nucleotides are TGTGCCAGCACCAGGACTAGCGGGAACACCGGGGAGCTGTTTTTT. As protein: CASTRTSGNTGELFF.

The V call is TRBV2, the J call TRBJ2-5, with 9 positions matching TRBD1. Per the germline V gene, CDR1 is SNHLY and CDR2 is FYNNEI. The ends lost 6 bases at V and 4 bases at J; junction bases unmatched: 9. The CDR3 has 15 residues. This CDR3 reads CASRSGTGLGETQYF. The CDR3 nucleotides are TGTGCCAGCAGGTCCGGGACAGGGTTGGGAGAGACCCAGTACTTC.

The chain combines TRBV5-1 with TRBJ2-3, with 8 bases that match TRBD2. Trimming at V came to 4 bases and at J to 4 bases, leaving 5 bases not matched to a gene. Per germline, CDR1 SGHRS and CDR2 YFSETQ. This CDR3 spans 14 amino acids. The chain's CDR3 is CASSGPAGADTQYF. In nucleotides, the CDR3 is TGCGCCAGCAGCGGGCCAGCGGGAGCAGATACGCAGTATTTT.

The chain joins TRBV6-5 to TRBJ1-2, with TRBD1 matching 7 bases. The CDR3 spans 14 residues. Germline V gene sequence: CDR1 MNHEY, CDR2 SVGAGI. Unmatched junction bases numbered 8, after V lost 2 bases and J lost 8 bases. The CDR3 DNA reads as TGTGCCAGCAGTTACGGAGAGGGGGCGACGGGCTACACCTTC. This encodes CASSYGEGATGYTF.

The gene calls are TRBV5-1 and TRBJ2-3; 7 nucleotides align to TRBD1. V lost 0 bases, J lost 1 base, and 2 bases stayed unmatched. Germline V gene data show CDR1 as SGHRS and CDR2 as YFSETQ. The CDR3 is made up of 15 amino acids. DNA of the CDR3: TGCGCCAGCAGCTTGGTGGGGACAGGCACAGATACGCAGTATTTT. It translates to CASSLVGTGTDTQYF.

The J gene is TRBJ1-4, the V gene TRBV14; 8 nucleotides align to TRBD1. The V gene end was trimmed by 1 base and the J gene end by 7 bases; junction bases not matched to a gene: 14. Germline loops: CDR1 SGHDN, CDR2 FVKESK. The CDR3 contains 18 residues. The CDR3 DNA follows: TGTGCCAGCAGCCAAGCCCGAAGGACAGGGCCCGCGGGTGAAAAACTGTTTTTT. It yields the protein CASSQARRTGPAGEKLFF.

This clone showed up just once. J is TRBJ2-7 and V is TRBV10-1; 7 nucleotides line up with TRBD2. V was pared by 1 base and J by 5 bases, with 8 bases of the junction left unmatched. Germline V CDR1 and CDR2: WNHNN, SYGVQD (reference sequence). The length of the CDR3 is 15 residues. The CDR3 here is CASSEYGGERDEQYF. The CDR3 bases are TGCGCCAGCAGTGAGTATGGGGGGGAGAGGGACGAGCAGTACTTC.

This clone was detected a few times. This chain joins TRBV19 and TRBJ1-1; 8 nucleotides line up with TRBD1. The CDR3 is made up of 13 amino acids. Germline-derived CDR1 and CDR2 are LNHDA and SQIVND (reference sequence). Losses at the gene ends were 10 bases for V and 5 bases for J; bases not matched to a gene: 9. The CDR3 DNA reads as TGTGCCACCCGGACAGGGTCTCGGACTGAAGCTTTCTTT. It specifies CATRTGSRTEAFF.

This clone was recorded only once. The chain couples TRBV9 to TRBJ1-5; no clear D. The CDR3 totals 13 residues. Per the germline V gene, CDR1 is SGDLS and CDR2 is YYNGEE. Trimming stripped 2 bases from V and 5 bases from J, with 8 bases between. For the CDR3, the DNA is TGTGCCAGCAGCGTCGCAGGCCATCAGCCCCAGCATTTT. Its translation is CASSVAGHQPQHF.

V and J are TRBV7-9 and TRBJ1-6; 7 nucleotides align to TRBD1. V gave up 3 bases and J gave up 5 bases; unmatched junction bases: 1. The CDR3 is 14 amino acids. Per the germline V gene, CDR1 is SEHNR and CDR2 is FQNEAQ (reference sequence). The CDR3 bases are TGTGCCAGCAGCTTTGACAGGGATAATTCACCCCTCCACTTT. It is translated as CASSFDRDNSPLHF.

The rearrangement joins TRBV5-1 to TRBJ1-1; 7 positions match TRBD1. The J segment lost 5 bases and the V segment lost 6 bases, leaving 4 bases of the junction unmatched. The CDR3 consists of 12 residues. CDR1 SGHRS and CDR2 YFSETQ come from the germline V gene. CDR3 protein: CASNEGATEAFF. CDR3 coding DNA: TGCGCCAGCAACGAGGGGGCGACTGAAGCTTTCTTT.

The chain links TRBV10-1 to TRBJ2-7; D not certain. CDR1 is WNHNN, CDR2 SYGVQD, per germline (reference sequence). The CDR3 totals 13 residues. Between the trimmed V and J ends, which lost 3 bases and 3 bases, there was a span of 9 bases. The CDR3 DNA is TGCGCCAGCAGTGAACAGTTGAGCTACGAGCAGTACTTC. As protein: CASSEQLSYEQYF.

CDR3 residues: CASSPDRGQETQYF. Here the CDR3 DNA reads TGTGCCAGCAGCCCGGACAGGGGGCAAGAGACCCAGTACTTC. This chain joins TRBV4-2 and TRBJ2-5; 10 positions agree with TRBD1. The CDR3 has 14 amino acids. Germline-derived CDR1 and CDR2 are LGHNA and YNFKEQ. V was clipped by 4 bases and J by 2 bases; unmatched bases: 1.

The sample holds a few counts of this clone. The V call is TRBV5-4, the J call TRBJ1-1; a possible D gene is TRBD1 (6 bases). Deletions cut 5 bases from V and 1 base from J, with 6 bases between. Germline lookup yields CDR1 SGHNT and CDR2 YYREEE (reference sequence). The CDR3 is 12 residues long. CDR3 sequence: CASRGQNTEAFF. CDR3 nucleotides: TGTGCCAGCAGGGGACAGAACACTGAAGCTTTCTTT.

This clone has a handful of counts. This chain links TRBV7-6 with TRBJ1-1; D remains unclear. The length of the CDR3 is 13 residues. The V gene lost 6 bases and the J gene lost 2 bases, with 10 bases spanning the gap. Germline V gene sequence: CDR1 SGHVS, CDR2 FNYEAQ. The chain's CDR3 is CASSGQTNTEAFF. CDR3 DNA sequence: TGTGCCAGCAGTGGCCAGACAAACACTGAAGCTTTCTTT.

The V gene is TRBV19, the J gene TRBJ1-1; 9 positions match TRBD1. The CDR3 runs 17 residues. CDR1 LNHDA and CDR2 SQIVND come from the germline V gene (reference sequence). After removal of 2 bases from V and 2 bases from J, the junction contained 9 bases not matched to a gene. The CDR3 here is CASSIFGRGQGNTEAFF. The CDR3 bases are TGTGCCAGTAGTATATTCGGCCGGGGACAGGGTAACACTGAAGCTTTCTTT.

The CDR3 reads CASSTQGSYNEQFF. CDR3 coding DNA: TGTGCCAGTAGTACCCAAGGGAGCTACAATGAGCAGTTCTTC. V gene TRBV19 combines with J gene TRBJ2-1; D perhaps matches TRBD2 (5 bases). The ends were cut back, 4 bases at V and 3 bases at J, with 10 bases in the middle. The CDR3 is made up of 14 amino acids. Germline CDR1 reads LNHDA; CDR2 reads SQIVND (reference sequence).

The chain links TRBV5-6 to TRBJ2-5; D may be TRBD2 (6 bases). Trimming stripped 0 bases from V and 5 bases from J, with 26 bases between. From germline, CDR1 is SGHDT and CDR2 YYEEEE. The CDR3 is 19 amino acids. CDR3 DNA: TGTGCCAGCAGCTTGGTTTTTAGGGGTCGGGGGAGATCGAGGGAGACCCAGTACTTC. The encoded protein is CASSLVFRGRGRSRETQYF.

This clone has just a few counts. The chain joins TRBV15 to TRBJ1-4; D call uncertain. Trimming removed 0 bases from V and 10 bases from J, with 9 bases in between. Germline CDR1 and CDR2: LNHNV and YYDKDF (reference sequence). The CDR3 runs to 13 residues. The CDR3 region is CATSRDQGGKLFF. The CDR3 coding sequence is TGTGCCACCAGCAGAGATCAAGGAGGAAAACTGTTTTTT. Full variable domain (missing parts from reference TRBV15 and TRBJ1-4): DAMVIQNPRYQVTQFGKPVTLSCSQTLNHNVMYWYQQKSSQAPKLLFHYYDKDFNNEADTPDNFQSRRPNTSFCFLDIRSPGLGDTAMYLCATSRDQGGKLFFGSGTQLSVL.

The V and J genes are TRBV27 and TRBJ2-5; the D gene is possibly TRBD2 (6 bases). The CDR3 spans 14 residues. Germline assignment: CDR1 MNHEY and CDR2 SMNVEV (reference sequence). V lost 4 bases, J lost 4 bases, and 13 bases lay in between. CDR3 sequence: CASSSPGVGETQYF. The CDR3 DNA is TGTGCCAGCAGTTCCCCGGGGGTGGGAGAGACCCAGTACTTC.

A few counts support this clone. One junction end disagrees with the germline gene, perhaps due to a read error. CDR3 DNA sequence: TGTGCCACCAGCGGAGAAAATACAGGCTCCCCCTACGAGCAGTACTTC. The encoded protein is CATSGENTGSPYEQYF. The V gene is TRBV15, the J gene TRBJ2-7, with a possible D match to TRBD1 (5 bases). The CDR3 totals 16 residues. Per the germline V gene, CDR1 is LNHNV and CDR2 is YYDKDF (reference sequence).

This clone was seen a handful of times. V and J are TRBV6-5 and TRBJ1-4, with TRBD1 identical over 8 bases. Losses at the gene ends were 2 bases for V and 7 bases for J; bases not matched to a gene: 3. The germline V gene has CDR1 MNHEY and CDR2 SVGAGI. The CDR3 spans 14 residues. CDR3 sequence: CASSYTGGSEKLFF. Written as DNA, the CDR3 is TGTGCCAGCAGTTACACAGGGGGGAGTGAAAAACTGTTTTTT.

This chain joins TRBV6-5 and TRBJ1-3; TRBD1 agrees at 9 bases. This CDR3 is 14 amino acids long. The germline V gene encodes CDR1 MNHEY and CDR2 SVGAGI. The CDR3 reads CASLSDRGGNTIYF. DNA of the CDR3: TGTGCTTCCCTTTCGGACAGGGGCGGAAACACCATATATTTT.

The rearrangement uses TRBV5-4 and TRBJ2-3; no clear D. The CDR3 extends over 14 amino acids. Germline assignment: CDR1 SGHNT and CDR2 YYREEE (reference sequence). V lost 4 bases to trimming and J lost 7 bases, with 16 bases between them. The CDR3 is CASSAGEPSNTQYF. The CDR3 DNA is TGTGCCAGCAGCGCAGGTGAACCAAGTAATACGCAGTATTTT. The whole variable domain, remainder taken from reference TRBV5-4 and TRBJ2-3, is ETGVTQSPTHLIKTRGQQVTLRCSSQSGHNTVSWYQQALGQGPQFIFQYYREEENGRGNFPPRFSGLQFPNYSSELNVNALELDDSALYLCASSAGEPSNTQYFGPGTRLTVL.

The rearrangement links TRBV29-1 to TRBJ2-7; 9 bases are shared with TRBD2. In germline, CDR1 is SQVTM, CDR2 ANQGSEA. The ends lost 7 bases at V and 2 bases at J; junction bases unmatched: 6. This CDR3 is built from 13 residues. CDR3 sequence reads: CSALGGRAYEQYF. The CDR3 coding sequence is TGCAGCGCCCTTGGCGGGAGGGCCTACGAGCAGTACTTC.

This chain uses TRBV7-9 with TRBJ1-1; D gene unclear. Trimming shortened V by 4 bases and J by 0 bases, and 6 bases separated the two germline ends. The CDR3 covers 13 residues. Germline CDR1 SEHNR, CDR2 FQNEAQ (reference sequence). In nucleotides, the CDR3 is TGTGCCAGCAGCTGGCTGATGAACACTGAAGCTTTCTTT. As protein: CASSWLMNTEAFF.

The DNA of the CDR3 is TGTGCCAGCAGTGAAGAGTTAGTCCGAACAGATACGCAGTATTTT. Translated: CASSEELVRTDTQYF. V is TRBV2 and J is TRBJ2-3; no reliable D call. Germline CDR1 reads SNHLY; CDR2 reads FYNNEI. The CDR3 length is 15 residues. The V end lost 1 base, the J end lost 3 bases, and 11 bases lay between the germline ends.

V usage is TRBV5-8 and J usage is TRBJ1-1, with TRBD1 identical over 7 bases. The V and J ends lost 4 bases and 2 bases, in that order; junction bases with no gene match: 5. The germline V gene has CDR1 SGHTS and CDR2 YDEGEE. This CDR3 region has 14 residues. The CDR3 sequence: CASSPGTVNTEAFF. The CDR3 nucleotides read TGTGCCAGCAGCCCGGGGACAGTAAACACTGAAGCTTTCTTT.

J is TRBJ1-5 and V is TRBV6-5, with 7 nucleotides matching TRBD1. Germline V gene lookup returns CDR1 MNHEY and CDR2 SVGAGI. The length of the CDR3 is 14 residues. With V trimmed by 2 bases and J by 7 bases, 5 bases remained unmatched. The CDR3 sequence is CASSYDQGEQPQHF. The CDR3 DNA sequence: TGTGCCAGCAGTTACGATCAGGGGGAGCAGCCCCAGCATTTT.